The present T cell receptor (beta chain) was sequenced within a study of cytomegalovirus exposure and HLA in healthy donors. Germline V gives CDR1 SGDLS, CDR2 YYNGEE. CDR3 length: 17 amino acids. V lost 3 bases to trimming and J lost 0 bases; unmatched junction nucleotides: 9. PCR employed 60 Vbeta and 13 Jbeta primers. Assay used: immunoSEQ multiplex PCR; TCRdb lists only in-frame clones, some missing. This repertoire shows approximately 170,000 clones, more than 65% found once; its top ten account for around 1.3%. Study findings and constraints: A later analysis found common viral pathogens apparently linked to several of the most significant clusters. A few CMV-associated chains proved CMV antigen-specific in vitro. A later analysis reportedly found that, within productive TCRs, an Asian-associated ancestry cluster had fewer N-insertions than the mean observed across the approximately 600 donors. It was only CMV serostatus that was available as immune exposure information.

Comment on this clone: The antigen is not known.

Sample: PBMCs. The chain is built from TRBV9 and TRBJ1-1, with 9 positions matching TRBD1. The clonotype comes from a man between 45 and 60 years old in good health and CMV-seropositive. This CDR3 is CASSAYRGPFMNTEAFF. The CDR3 DNA reads as TGTGCCAGCAGCGCTTACAGGGGGCCTTTCATGAACACTGAAGCTTTCTTT.